The clone carrying this TCR beta chain was seen at least ten times. Antigen specificity is unknown. In germline, CDR1 is MDHEN, CDR2 SYDVKM. This CDR3 contains 16 residues. V lost 5 bases and J lost 1; bases outside the gene matches: 7. Amplified regions were TCR beta CDR3 sequences from RNA transcripts. The HTBI set primed first-round TCR CDR3 RT-PCR. TCRdb fed the multiplex PCR reads into MiXCR, producing one record per CDR3 protein. The table includes fewer than 400,000 distinct CDR3 sequences, about 15% detected once. The record originates from a study of T cells in Graves' hyperthyroidism and ophthalmopathy. Diagnoses rested on clinical symptoms, serum thyroxine and TRAb, thyroid ultrasound and orbital computed tomography. Points from the study as a whole: Before onset, ophthalmopathy was predicted by the model a median 6.5 months earlier.

The chain links TRBV28 to TRBJ2-7; 11 nucleotides line up with TRBD1. The sample was blood. The receptor comes from a man aged 30 to 45 with Graves' hyperthyroidism. The CDR3 DNA reads as TGTGCCAGCAGTCCTCCTGGACAGGGGGCATCCTACGAGCAGTACTTC. Encoded protein: CASSPPGQGASYEQYF.